Listed below are T cell receptor beta chains from one sample, sequenced in a study of blood T cells in healthy people across ages. MiXCR was run by TCRdb on the 5' RACE reads, yielding one entry per CDR3 protein. The sample consists of 1.5 million or so distinct CDR3 sequences, 42% of them appearing once. Sequenced: blood. Receptors originate from a woman aged 18-30 years in good health. Each CDR3 is given with its conserved first and last residue. Fields, in order: clone size, V gene, J gene, D gene, CDR3 protein, CDR3 DNA. The D gene is left open where the match is weak. Expanded clones are given a class, and other clones once, few, many or no size at all.

>NA|TRBV2|TRBJ2-7|NA
CASSEGGEPYNEQYF
TGTGCCAGCAGTGAAGGTGGGGAGCCCTACAATGAGCAGTACTTC
>NA|TRBV6-5|TRBJ2-5|NA
CASSYSNGETQYF
TGTGCCAGCAGTTACTCGAATGGCGAGACCCAGTACTTC
>few|TRBV20-1|TRBJ2-3|TRBD2
CSAHLADDTQYF
TGCAGTGCCCACCTAGCGGACGATACGCAGTATTTT
>few|TRBV28|TRBJ1-2|NA
CASSFAGGGYGYTF
TGTGCCAGCAGTTTCGCCGGGGGGGGCTATGGCTACACCTTC
>NA|TRBV15|TRBJ2-7|TRBD1
CATSRPGQPYYEQYF
TGTGCCACCAGCAGACCGGGACAGCCATACTACGAGCAGTACTTC
>few|TRBV11-2|TRBJ2-1|NA
CASSLYTGGYNEQFF
TGTGCCAGCAGCTTATACACCGGGGGCTACAATGAGCAGTTCTTC
>many|TRBV29-1|TRBJ2-7|TRBD2
CSVEVGLAGERHEQYF
TGCAGCGTTGAGGTTGGCCTAGCGGGCGAACGGCACGAGCAGTACTTC
>many|TRBV7-9|TRBJ2-1|TRBD2
CASSPREGEQFF
TGTGCCAGCAGCCCCCGGGAGGGTGAGCAGTTCTTC
>few|TRBV6-1|TRBJ2-7|TRBD1
CASRLRDRVYEQYF
TGTGCCAGCAGACTTCGGGACAGGGTCTACGAGCAGTACTTC
>NA|TRBV15|TRBJ1-1|NA
CATSRDLGSGDTEAFF
TGTGCCACCAGCAGAGATTTGGGCTCGGGGGACACTGAAGCTTTCTTT
>few|TRBV20-1|TRBJ2-5|NA
CSDHGIKGPETQYF
TGCAGCGACCACGGCATTAAGGGGCCAGAGACCCAGTACTTC
>NA|TRBV19|TRBJ1-6|TRBD1
CASSDRGLGSPLHF
TGTGCCAGTAGCGACAGGGGGCTTGGATCACCCCTCCACTTT
>many|TRBV5-1|TRBJ1-1|NA
CASSLDLRGARTEAFF
TGCGCCAGCAGCTTGGACTTACGGGGGGCGAGGACTGAAGCTTTCTTT
>few|TRBV5-5|TRBJ2-7|TRBD1
CASSLVGQGTEQYF
TGTGCCAGCAGCTTGGTAGGACAGGGGACCGAGCAGTACTTC
>few|TRBV24-1|TRBJ2-3|TRBD2
CATSDPGLAGGLTDTQYF
TGTGCCACCAGTGACCCTGGACTAGCGGGGGGGCTGACAGATACGCAGTATTTT
>NA|TRBV6-1|TRBJ1-4|TRBD1
CASSTRGQVGEKLFF
TGTGCCAGCAGTACTAGGGGACAGGTCGGAGAAAAACTGTTTTTT
>NA|TRBV20-1|TRBJ1-6|NA
CSATGGDIFSPLHF
TGCAGTGCTACGGGGGGCGATATTTTTTCACCCCTCCACTTT
>NA|TRBV27|TRBJ2-3|TRBD1
CASTTRDRATDTQYF
TGTGCCAGCACCACCCGGGACAGGGCGACAGATACGCAGTATTTT
>few|TRBV6-6|TRBJ1-5|TRBD1
CASSPPPGQGVGQPQHF
TGTGCCAGCAGTCCGCCTCCGGGACAGGGGGTGGGTCAGCCCCAGCATTTT
>NA|TRBV12-5|TRBJ2-5|TRBD1
CASGVGTVAETQYF
TGTGCTAGTGGTGTGGGGACAGTTGCAGAGACCCAGTACTTC
>NA|TRBV11-2|TRBJ2-5|NA
CASSLGLPQETQYF
TGTGCCAGCAGCTTAGGGCTACCCCAAGAGACCCAGTACTTC
>NA|TRBV6-6|TRBJ1-5|NA
CASSYEGSGQPQHF
TGTGCCAGCAGTTACGAGGGGAGCGGTCAGCCCCAGCATTTT
>NA|TRBV7-9|TRBJ2-1|NA
CASSPRRADSYNEQFF
TGTGCCAGCAGCCCCCGCCGGGCAGACTCCTACAATGAGCAGTTCTTC
>NA|TRBV10-3|TRBJ2-7|NA
CAISSGPMSSYEQYF
TGTGCCATCAGCTCGGGGCCAATGAGCTCCTACGAGCAGTACTTC
>once|TRBV12-3/TRBV12-4|TRBJ2-7|TRBD2
CASNQGLADEQYF
TGTGCCAGCAACCAGGGACTAGCAGACGAGCAGTACTTC
>few|TRBV29-1|TRBJ2-1|TRBD1
CSVFRDSYNEQFF
TGCAGCGTATTTCGGGACAGCTACAATGAGCAGTTCTTC
>NA|TRBV4-2|TRBJ2-2|NA
CASSQDGRSGTGELFF
TGTGCCAGCAGCCAAGATGGGCGGAGCGGCACCGGGGAGCTGTTTTTT
>NA|TRBV20-1|TRBJ2-7|TRBD1
CSAAGTGRSYEQYF
TGCAGTGCTGCCGGGACAGGACGCTCCTACGAGCAGTACTTC
>few|TRBV28|TRBJ2-3|TRBD2
CASSLGTSAGITDTQYF
TGTGCCAGCAGTCTCGGGACTAGCGCGGGGATAACAGATACGCAGTATTTT
>NA|TRBV7-9|TRBJ2-7|TRBD2
CASSDGTTKGIHNEQYF
TGTGCCAGCAGCGACGGGACTACCAAAGGGATTCACAATGAGCAGTACTTC
>NA|TRBV6-5|TRBJ1-6|NA
CASSSGTHSYNSPLHF
TGTGCCAGCAGTTCCGGGACACACTCCTATAATTCACCCCTCCACTTT
>NA|TRBV3-1|TRBJ1-5|NA
CASSQAGDQPQHF
TGTGCCAGCAGCCAAGCAGGGGATCAGCCCCAGCATTTT
>NA|TRBV20-1|TRBJ2-3|TRBD1
CSAEIGQGSTDTQYF
TGCAGTGCTGAAATAGGACAGGGAAGCACAGATACGCAGTATTTT
>NA|TRBV14|TRBJ2-7|NA
CASSQSAYEQYF
TGTGCCAGCAGCCAGTCTGCCTACGAGCAGTACTTC
>once|TRBV3-1|TRBJ2-4|NA
CASSQTNIQYF
TGTGCCAGCAGCCAAACAAACATTCAGTACTTC
>NA|TRBV3-1|TRBJ2-7|NA
CASSLTSDSSSAEQYF
TGTGCCAGCAGCCTAACCTCGGACAGTTCTTCAGCAGAGCAGTACTTC
>NA|TRBV2|TRBJ1-5|NA
CASSGGRTNQHQHF
TGTGCCAGCAGCGGCGGGCGGACAAATCAGCACCAGCATTTT
>NA|TRBV20-1|TRBJ1-2|NA
CSAAAGGTLRGGYTF
TGCAGTGCTGCTGCAGGCGGAACCCTAAGGGGGGGCTACACCTTC
>many|TRBV20-1|TRBJ1-5|TRBD1
CSASTGTARNQPQHF
TGCAGTGCTAGCACCGGGACAGCCCGAAATCAGCCCCAGCATTTT
>NA|TRBV12-3/TRBV12-4|TRBJ2-5|TRBD2
CASSLTRRIAGVKLRNEQYF
TGTGCCAGCAGTTTGACCCGACGGATAGCGGGAGTCAAGTTACGCAATGAGCAGTACTTC
>once|TRBV20-1|TRBJ1-1|TRBD1
CSARDQTGANTEAFF
TGCAGTGCTAGAGATCAAACAGGGGCGAACACTGAAGCTTTCTTT
>NA|TRBV6-1|TRBJ1-6|NA
CASRSPGLSKLDSPLHF
TGTGCCAGCAGATCACCGGGCTTATCCAAACTCGACTCACCCCTCCACTTT
>NA|TRBV24-1|TRBJ2-7|NA
CATSDPGTPPKRWYEQYF
TGTGCCACCAGTGACCCAGGGACACCGCCTAAAAGGTGGTACGAGCAGTACTTC
>once|TRBV11-3|TRBJ2-7|TRBD2
CASSPRLAGGPFCNHYEQYF
TGTGCCAGCAGCCCGCGACTAGCGGGAGGGCCTTTTTGCAATCACTACGAGCAGTACTTC
>many|TRBV12-3/TRBV12-4|TRBJ2-7|TRBD2
CASSTSGGSSYEQYF
TGTGCCAGCAGTACTAGCGGGGGGAGCTCCTACGAGCAGTACTTC
>NA|TRBV10-3|TRBJ1-1|NA
CAIRPGGHANTEAFF
TGTGCCATCAGGCCCGGAGGACATGCAAACACTGAAGCTTTCTTT
>few|TRBV28|TRBJ2-7|NA
CASTTTRRGTYEQYF
TGTGCCAGCACCACAACGAGGCGCGGAACCTACGAGCAGTACTTC
>few|TRBV6-5|TRBJ2-7|NA
CASSYSIRGAYEQYF
TGTGCCAGCAGTTACTCGATCAGAGGGGCCTACGAGCAGTACTTC
>NA|TRBV20-1|TRBJ1-1|NA
CGGAGGTEAFF
TGCGGTGGAGCGGGGGGCACTGAAGCTTTCTTT
>NA|TRBV20-1|TRBJ1-4|NA
CSARVAGALQLFF
TGCAGTGCTAGGGTGGCAGGAGCTTTGCAACTGTTTTTT
>NA|TRBV12-3/TRBV12-4|TRBJ1-6|NA
CASSKQVGNSPLHF
TGTGCCAGCAGCAAACAGGTTGGGAATTCACCCCTCCACTTT
>NA|TRBV9|TRBJ1-2|NA
CASSETGFDGYTF
TGTGCCAGCAGTGAAACAGGGTTCGATGGCTACACCTTC
>few|TRBV4-1|TRBJ2-7|NA
CASSRGRDFASSQYF
TGCGCCAGCAGCCGGGGACGGGACTTCGCAAGTTCCCAGTACTTC
>NA|TRBV4-1|TRBJ1-4|TRBD1
CASSLTGGANEKLFF
TGCGCCAGCAGCCTTACAGGGGGCGCTAATGAAAAACTGTTTTTT